These 17 T cell receptor beta chains were sequenced from one sample in a study of a mutant IDH1 vaccine in newly diagnosed glioma. Their recognized antigens are unknown. Time point denoted: week 11, during vaccination. Each vaccine dose was 300 ug of mutant IDH1 20-mer peptide, with topical imiquimod. Data came from immunoSEQ multiplex PCR; TCRdb stores just in-frame clones and leaves some out. This sample has some 60,000 clones, with 84% found just once. The specimen was PBMCs, collected from a glioma patient whose treatment included an IDH1 peptide vaccine. The receptors were gathered from a man aged 30 to 39 with glioma.

The chain employs TRBV5-4 and TRBJ2-1; 10 bases align to TRBD1. Germline V lookup: CDR1 SGHNT, CDR2 YYREEE (reference sequence). With V trimmed by 2 bases and J by 6 bases, 8 bases remained unmatched. The CDR3 consists of 16 residues. CDR3 loop: CASSFSGTGVFNEQFF. CDR3 nucleotides: TGTGCCAGCAGCTTCAGTGGGACAGGGGTCTTCAATGAGCAGTTCTTC.

This sequence joins TRBV5-5 and TRBJ1-5, with D tentatively TRBD1 (5 bases). The CDR3 is 13 amino acids. V lost 2 bases to trimming and J lost 2 bases, with 5 bases between them. Germline V lookup: CDR1 SGHKS, CDR2 YYEKEE (reference sequence). CDR3 bases: TGTGCCAGCAGCTTACAGGGCAATCAGCCCCAGCATTTT. It yields the protein CASSLQGNQPQHF.

The chain recombines TRBV9 with TRBJ2-1; D may be TRBD1 (5 bases). V lost 4 bases and J 3 bases, leaving 11 bases between the germline ends. The germline gives CDR1 SGDLS, CDR2 YYNGEE. CDR3 length: 14 amino acids. The DNA for the CDR3 is TGTGCCAGCAGCCCTTGGGGCGACTACAATGAGCAGTTCTTC. Its translation is CASSPWGDYNEQFF.

The chain carries TRBV4-1 and TRBJ2-5, with 8 bases identical to TRBD2. The CDR3 has 16 amino acids. Trimming took 0 bases from V and 7 from J; bases not matched to a gene: 10. CDR1 and CDR2 from the germline V gene are MGHRA and YSYEKL. CDR3 DNA: TGCGCCAGCAGCCAAGAAGCTGGGGGACTAGTGGTGACCCAGTACTTC. Residues: CASSQEAGGLVVTQYF.

The genes are TRBV30 and TRBJ1-5; 7 bases are shared with TRBD1. Trimming cost V 0 bases and J 9 bases; bases outside gene matches: 5. The CDR3 has 13 residues. CDR1 and CDR2 from the germline V gene are GTSNPN and SVGIG (reference sequence). Here the CDR3 DNA reads TGTGCCTGGAGTGTTAGACAGGGAAGGCCCCAGCATTTT. This gives the protein CAWSVRQGRPQHF.

V and J are TRBV5-4 and TRBJ1-1, with D hard to call. There are 12 residues in the CDR3. Germline loops: CDR1 SGHNT, CDR2 YYREEE (reference sequence). Trimming removed 0 bases from V and 3 bases from J, with 3 bases in between. CDR3 nucleotides: TGTGCCAGCAGCTTGGGGTACACTGAAGCTTTCTTT. Translation: CASSLGYTEAFF.

V usage is TRBV6-5 and J usage is TRBJ1-4; no reliable D call. This CDR3 has 12 residues. CDR1 is MNHEY, CDR2 SVGAGI, per germline. Trimming pared 0 bases from V and 6 bases from J, leaving 2 bases between. The CDR3 DNA reads TGTGCCAGCAGTTACTCCGATGAAAAACTGTTTTTT. This sequence encodes CASSYSDEKLFF.

J is TRBJ1-3 and V is TRBV7-9; D not certain. In germline, CDR1 is SEHNR, CDR2 FQNEAQ (reference sequence). V lost 7 bases and J 6 bases, leaving 19 bases between the germline ends. The CDR3 contains 15 residues. CDR3 coding DNA: TGTGCCAGCACCATTTGGGTTCGGGGTGAAAACACCATATATTTT. It encodes CASTIWVRGENTIYF.

This clone has only a few counts. This chain connects TRBV28 to TRBJ2-7, with 8 bases lining up with TRBD1. The CDR3 has 16 residues. The V gene's germline CDR1 is MDHEN and CDR2 SYDVKM. Trimming removed 5 bases from V and 1 base from J; junction bases left unmatched: 10. The CDR3 DNA reads as TGTGCCAGCAGTGGAATGACAGGGGCGCATTCCTACGAGCAGTACTTC. It encodes CASSGMTGAHSYEQYF.

The chain employs TRBV27 and TRBJ1-2; D remains unclear. The germline V gene has CDR1 MNHEY and CDR2 SMNVEV (reference sequence). The V end was cut by 4 bases, the J end by 0 bases, with 15 bases between. The CDR3 extends over 16 amino acids. This CDR3 reads CASSSIPATANYGYTF. In DNA, the CDR3 is TGTGCCAGCAGTTCAATACCAGCAACAGCTAACTATGGCTACACCTTC.

The genes are TRBV28 and TRBJ2-7, with D uncertain. Trimming pared 5 bases from V and 3 bases from J, leaving 5 bases between. CDR1 and CDR2 from the germline V gene are MDHEN and SYDVKM. The CDR3 covers 11 residues. The DNA for the CDR3 is TGTGCCAGCAGTCGCCGCTACGAGCAGTACTTC. It is translated as CASSRRYEQYF. The whole variable domain, remainder taken from reference TRBV28 and TRBJ2-7, is DVKVTQSSRYLVKRTGEKVFLECVQDMDHENMFWYRQDPGLGLRLIYFSYDVKMKEKGDIPEGYSVSREKKERFSLILESASTNQTSMYLCASSRRYEQYFGPGTRLTVT.

This clone was counted a few times. The chain has TRBV30 and TRBJ1-1; a possible D gene is TRBD1 (6 bases). Germline V gives CDR1 GTSNPN, CDR2 SVGIG (reference sequence). Trimming removed 0 bases from V and 4 bases from J, with 12 bases in between. The CDR3 spans 14 residues. This CDR3 is CAWSVVGGGTEAFF. CDR3 in DNA: TGTGCCTGGAGTGTAGTTGGAGGGGGCACTGAAGCTTTCTTT.

The V call is TRBV7-3, the J call TRBJ2-3; a possible D gene is TRBD2 (6 bases). The ends were cut back, 2 bases at V and 4 bases at J, with 13 bases in the middle. CDR3 length equals 15 residues. The germline gives CDR1 SGHTA, CDR2 FQGTGA. CDR3 DNA sequence: TGTGCCAGCAGCTTAGGTGGCGGGATGGCAGATACGCAGTATTTT. It yields the protein CASSLGGGMADTQYF.

This chain links TRBV7-2 with TRBJ2-2, with D unresolved. CDR3 length equals 14 residues. Germline V CDR1 and CDR2: SGHTA, FQGNSA. V was shortened by 2 bases and J by 2 bases, with 6 bases between the two germline ends. CDR3 coding DNA: TGTGCCAGCAGCTTATTGTCCAACACCGGGGAGCTGTTTTTT. Protein: CASSLLSNTGELFF. Full variable domain (outside the CDR3, taken from reference TRBV7-2 and TRBJ2-2): GAGVSQSPSNKVTEKGKDVELRCDPISGHTALYWYRQSLGQGLEFLIYFQGNSAPDKSGLPSDRFSAERTGGSVSTLTIQRTQQEDSAVYLCASSLLSNTGELFFGEGSRLTVL.

The chain couples TRBV6-6 to TRBJ1-5, with D perhaps matching TRBD1 (6 bases). Germline CDR1 and CDR2: MNHNY and SVGAGI (reference sequence). CDR3 size: 14 residues. Trimming took 5 bases from V and 4 from J, leaving 12 bases between them. Here the CDR3 DNA reads TGTGCCAGCAGTCTCAGGGGTGGAAATCAGCCCCAGCATTTT. It codes for CASSLRGGNQPQHF.

This rearrangement joins TRBV5-4 to TRBJ2-2; possibly TRBD2 for D (5 bases). Between the trimmed V and J ends, which lost 7 bases and 6 bases, there was a span of 19 bases. The CDR3 loop spans 15 amino acids. CDR1 and CDR2 from the germline V gene are SGHNT and YYREEE (reference sequence). CDR3 nucleotides: TGTGCCAGCTCCGAACGGGGTGGGAAATCCGGGGAGCTGTTTTTT. Translating it yields CASSERGGKSGELFF.

The chain is built from TRBV7-2 and TRBJ2-1, with D perhaps being TRBD1 or TRBD2 (5 bases each). The CDR3 length is 13 residues. In germline, CDR1 is SGHTA, CDR2 FQGNSA. V lost 2 bases and J lost 7, with 9 bases in between. The CDR3 is CASSLSWGNEQFF. In DNA, the CDR3 is TGTGCCAGCAGCTTAAGCTGGGGGAATGAGCAGTTCTTC.